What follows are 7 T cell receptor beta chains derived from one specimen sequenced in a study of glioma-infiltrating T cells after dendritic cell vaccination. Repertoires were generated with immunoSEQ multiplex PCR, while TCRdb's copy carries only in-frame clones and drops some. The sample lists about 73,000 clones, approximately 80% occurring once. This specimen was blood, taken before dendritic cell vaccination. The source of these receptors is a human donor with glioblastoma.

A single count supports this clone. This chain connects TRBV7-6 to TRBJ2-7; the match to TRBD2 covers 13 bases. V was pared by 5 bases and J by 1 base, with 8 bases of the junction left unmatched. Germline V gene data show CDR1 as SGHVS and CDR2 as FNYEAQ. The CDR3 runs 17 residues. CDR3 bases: TGTGCCAGCAGCCAGGGACTAGCGGGATATAGTTCCTACGAGCAGTACGTC. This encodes CASSQGLAGYSSYEQYV.

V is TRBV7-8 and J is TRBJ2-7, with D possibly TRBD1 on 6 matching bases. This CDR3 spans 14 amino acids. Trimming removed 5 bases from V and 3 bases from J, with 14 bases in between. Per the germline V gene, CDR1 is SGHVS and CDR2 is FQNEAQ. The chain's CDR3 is CASSRGTDFYEQYV. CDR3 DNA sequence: TGTGCCAGCAGCAGGGGGACGGATTTCTACGAGCAGTACGTC.

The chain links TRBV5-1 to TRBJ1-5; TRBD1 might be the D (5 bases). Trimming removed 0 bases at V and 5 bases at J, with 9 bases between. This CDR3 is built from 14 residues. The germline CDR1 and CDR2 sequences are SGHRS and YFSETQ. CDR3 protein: CASSLGQMDQPQHF. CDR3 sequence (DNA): TGCGCCAGCAGCTTGGGACAGATGGATCAGCCCCAGCATTTT.

The CDR3 reads CASSPVSGGAPYEQYF. CDR3 in DNA: TGTGCCAGCAGCCCCGTAAGCGGGGGGGCCCCCTACGAGCAGTACTTC. V and J are TRBV9 and TRBJ2-7; TRBD2 agrees at 10 bases. J gave up 2 bases and V 4 bases, and 9 bases lay outside the gene matches. Germline V CDR1 and CDR2: SGDLS, YYNGEE. The CDR3 consists of 16 residues.

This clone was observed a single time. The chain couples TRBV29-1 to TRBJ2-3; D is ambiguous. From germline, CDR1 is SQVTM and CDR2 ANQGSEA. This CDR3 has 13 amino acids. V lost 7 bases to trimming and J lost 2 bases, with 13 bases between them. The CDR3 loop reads CSEHRPHTDTQYF. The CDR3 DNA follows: TGCAGCGAACACAGACCGCACACAGATACGCAGTATTTT.

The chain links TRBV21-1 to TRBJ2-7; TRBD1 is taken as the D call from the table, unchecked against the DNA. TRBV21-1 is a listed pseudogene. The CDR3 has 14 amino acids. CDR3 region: CASSKRDSLREQYV. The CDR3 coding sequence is TGTGCCAGCAGCAAAAGGGACAGTCTTCGCGAGCAGTACGTC.

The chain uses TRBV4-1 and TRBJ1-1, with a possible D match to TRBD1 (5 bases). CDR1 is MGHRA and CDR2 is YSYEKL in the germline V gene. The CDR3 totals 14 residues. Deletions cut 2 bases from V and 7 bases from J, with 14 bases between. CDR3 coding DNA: TGCGCCAGCAGCCAATCACGAGACAGACTTGAAGCTTTCTTT. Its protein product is CASSQSRDRLEAFF.